These T cell receptor beta chains were read from a single sample in a study of blood T cell repertoires in COVID-19. The protocol was immunoSEQ multiplex PCR, while the TCRdb copy is restricted to in-frame clones and leaves out a portion. Of some 120,000 clones in the sample, about four fifths are singletons; the top ten hold more than 9%. Input material: peripheral blood. The receptors shown here come from a human donor in a cohort sampled during active COVID-19. The CDR3 runs from the conserved cysteine through the conserved F or W.

V: TRBV6-6
length: 17
J: TRBJ2-7
CDR3: CASSRDPQVVGTYEQYF

V: TRBV19
length: 15
J: TRBJ2-3
CDR3: CASSRGTSGADTQYF

V: TRBV5-1
length: 14
J: TRBJ1-2
CDR3: CASSLAGQVNGYTF

V: TRBV19
length: 17
J: TRBJ1-2
CDR3: CASSNPGTALRDYGYTF

V: TRBV6-5
length: 15
J: TRBJ2-1
CDR3: CASRSDPTRLNEQFF

V: TRBV6-6
length: 15
J: TRBJ2-2
CDR3: CASSLQGANTGELFF

V: TRBV4-3
length: 14
J: TRBJ2-7
CDR3: CASSQGRGAYEQYF

V: TRBV19
length: 20
J: TRBJ1-4
CDR3: CASSTFRHGQGAWTNEKLFF

V: TRBV27
length: 13
J: TRBJ2-5
CDR3: CASSLYEAETQYF

V: TRBV7-9
length: 14
J: TRBJ2-2
CDR3: CASKPSGSGGELFF

V: TRBV12-3/TRBV12-4
length: 12
J: TRBJ2-1
CDR3: CASSFNSNEQFF

V: TRBV6-5
length: 13
J: TRBJ1-3
CDR3: CASRPTGANTIYF

V: TRBV7-2
length: 16
J: TRBJ1-1
CDR3: CASSLGHRTKNTEAFF

V: TRBV24-1
length: 14
J: TRBJ2-5
CDR3: CATSVTGGVETQYF

V: TRBV27
length: 18
J: TRBJ1-1
CDR3: CASSLSRVRPFLNTEAFF

V: TRBV6-5
length: 15
J: TRBJ1-6
CDR3: CASSYSGLHNSPLHF

V: TRBV28
length: 15
J: TRBJ2-7
CDR3: CASSVLLAGVHEQYF

V: TRBV9
length: 14
J: TRBJ2-2
CDR3: CASSARLVTGELFF